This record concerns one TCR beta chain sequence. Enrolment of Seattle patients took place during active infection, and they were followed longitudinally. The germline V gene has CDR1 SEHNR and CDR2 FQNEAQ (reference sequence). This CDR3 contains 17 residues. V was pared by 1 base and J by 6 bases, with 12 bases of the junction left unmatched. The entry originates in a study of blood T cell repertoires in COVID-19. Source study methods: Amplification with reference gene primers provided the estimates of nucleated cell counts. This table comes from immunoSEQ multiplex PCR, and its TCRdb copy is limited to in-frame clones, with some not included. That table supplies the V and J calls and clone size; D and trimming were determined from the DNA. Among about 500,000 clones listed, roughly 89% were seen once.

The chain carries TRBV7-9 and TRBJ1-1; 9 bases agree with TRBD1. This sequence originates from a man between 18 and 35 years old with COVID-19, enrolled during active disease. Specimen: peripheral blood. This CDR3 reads CASSLGYGTGSGPEAFF. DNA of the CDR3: TGTGCCAGCAGCTTAGGATATGGGACAGGGAGCGGACCTGAAGCTTTCTTT.